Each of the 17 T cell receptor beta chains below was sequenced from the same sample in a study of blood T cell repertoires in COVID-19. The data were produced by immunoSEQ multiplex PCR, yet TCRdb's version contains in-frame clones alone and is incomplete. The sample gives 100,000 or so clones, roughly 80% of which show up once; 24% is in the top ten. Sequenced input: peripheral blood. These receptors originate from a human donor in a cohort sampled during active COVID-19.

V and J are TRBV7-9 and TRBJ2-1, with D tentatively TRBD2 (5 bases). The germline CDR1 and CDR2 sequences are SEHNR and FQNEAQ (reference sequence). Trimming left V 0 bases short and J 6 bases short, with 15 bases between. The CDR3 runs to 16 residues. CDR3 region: CASSLAEGQAGNEQFF. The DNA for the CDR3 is TGTGCCAGCAGCTTAGCAGAAGGTCAGGCGGGCAATGAGCAGTTCTTC.

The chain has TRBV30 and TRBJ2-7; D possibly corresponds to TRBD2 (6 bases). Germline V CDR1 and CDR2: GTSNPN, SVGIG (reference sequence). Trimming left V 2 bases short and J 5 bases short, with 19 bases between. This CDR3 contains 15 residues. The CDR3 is CAWSPGLGEVDEQYF. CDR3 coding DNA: TGTGCCTGGAGTCCTGGGTTAGGGGAGGTCGACGAGCAGTACTTC.

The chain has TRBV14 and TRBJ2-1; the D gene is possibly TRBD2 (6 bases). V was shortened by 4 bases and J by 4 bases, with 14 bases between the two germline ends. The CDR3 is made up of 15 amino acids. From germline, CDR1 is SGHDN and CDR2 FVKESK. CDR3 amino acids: CASSPLGRKYNEQFF. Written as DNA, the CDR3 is TGTGCCAGCAGCCCCCTAGGGAGGAAGTACAATGAGCAGTTCTTC.

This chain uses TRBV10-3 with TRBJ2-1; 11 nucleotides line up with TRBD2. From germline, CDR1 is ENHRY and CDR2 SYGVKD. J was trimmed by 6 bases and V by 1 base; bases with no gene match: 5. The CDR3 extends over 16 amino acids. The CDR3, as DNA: TGTGCCATCAGTGAGTATGTAGCGGGAGGGCCCAATGAGCAGTTCTTC. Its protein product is CAISEYVAGGPNEQFF.

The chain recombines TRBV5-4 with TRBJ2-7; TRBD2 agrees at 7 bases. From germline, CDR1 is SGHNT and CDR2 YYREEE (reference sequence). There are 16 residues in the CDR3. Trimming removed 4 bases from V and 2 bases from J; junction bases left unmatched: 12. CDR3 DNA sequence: TGTGCCAGCAGCGGCAACCCCTCTAGCGGACCCTACGAGCAGTACTTC. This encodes CASSGNPSSGPYEQYF.

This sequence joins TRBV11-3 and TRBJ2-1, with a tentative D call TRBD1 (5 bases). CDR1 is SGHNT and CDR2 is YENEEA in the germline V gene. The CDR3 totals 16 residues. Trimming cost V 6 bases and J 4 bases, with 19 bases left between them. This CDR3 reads CASSYDARVGYNEQFF. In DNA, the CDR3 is TGTGCCAGCAGTTATGACGCCAGGGTAGGTTACAATGAGCAGTTCTTC.

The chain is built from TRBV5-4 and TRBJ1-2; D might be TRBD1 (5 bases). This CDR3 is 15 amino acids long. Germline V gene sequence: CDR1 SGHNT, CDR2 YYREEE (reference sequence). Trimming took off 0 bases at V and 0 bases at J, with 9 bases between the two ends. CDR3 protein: CASSLDSGANYGYTF. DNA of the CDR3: TGTGCCAGCAGCTTGGATTCGGGGGCTAACTATGGCTACACCTTC.

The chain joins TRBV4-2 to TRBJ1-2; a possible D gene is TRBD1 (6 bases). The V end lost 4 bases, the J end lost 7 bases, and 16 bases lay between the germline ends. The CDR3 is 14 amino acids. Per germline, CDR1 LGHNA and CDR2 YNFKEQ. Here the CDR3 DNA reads TGTGCCAGCAGCCCCGACAGGTTTCGGGCTGGCTACACCTTC. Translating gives CASSPDRFRAGYTF.

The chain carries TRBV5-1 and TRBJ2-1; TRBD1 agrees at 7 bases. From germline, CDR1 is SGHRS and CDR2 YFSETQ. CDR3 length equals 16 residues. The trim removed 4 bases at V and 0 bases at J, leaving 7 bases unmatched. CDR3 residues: CASSRDSFDSYNEQFF. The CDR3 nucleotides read TGCGCCAGCAGCCGGGACAGCTTCGACTCCTACAATGAGCAGTTCTTC.

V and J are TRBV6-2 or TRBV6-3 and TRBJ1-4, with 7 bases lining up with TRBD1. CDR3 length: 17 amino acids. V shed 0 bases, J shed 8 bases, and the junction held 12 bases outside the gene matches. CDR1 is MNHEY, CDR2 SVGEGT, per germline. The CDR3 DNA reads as TGTGCCAGCAGTTACTCGAGGGGGCGGAGAATTGGAGAAAAACTGTTTTTT. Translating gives CASSYSRGRRIGEKLFF.

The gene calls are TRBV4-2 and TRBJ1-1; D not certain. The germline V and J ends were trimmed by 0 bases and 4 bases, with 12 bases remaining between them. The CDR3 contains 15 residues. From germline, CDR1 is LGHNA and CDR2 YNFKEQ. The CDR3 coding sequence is TGTGCCAGCAGCCAAGAACTGGAGGGTTTCACTGAAGCTTTCTTT. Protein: CASSQELEGFTEAFF.

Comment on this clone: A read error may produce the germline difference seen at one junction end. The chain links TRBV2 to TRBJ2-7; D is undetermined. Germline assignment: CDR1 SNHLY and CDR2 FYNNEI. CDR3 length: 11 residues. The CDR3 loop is CASSEFGQNVF. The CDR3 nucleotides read TGTGCCAGCAGTGAGTTTGGCCAGAACGTCTTC.

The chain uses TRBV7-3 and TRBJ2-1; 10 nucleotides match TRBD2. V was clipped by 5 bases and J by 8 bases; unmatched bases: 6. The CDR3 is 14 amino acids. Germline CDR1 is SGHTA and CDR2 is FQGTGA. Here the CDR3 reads CASSPGTSVDEQFF. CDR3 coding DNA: TGTGCCAGCAGCCCCGGGACTAGCGTCGATGAGCAGTTCTTC. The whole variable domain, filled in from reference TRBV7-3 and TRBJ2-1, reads GAGVSQTPSNKVTEKGKYVELRCDPISGHTALYWYRQSLGQGPEFLIYFQGTGAADDSGLPNDRFFAVRPEGSVSTLKIQRTERGDSAVYLCASSPGTSVDEQFFGPGTRLTVL.

The CDR3 DNA sequence: TGTGCCAGCAGCCGGAGTAGCTTCTACGAGCAGTACTTC. Its protein is CASSRSSFYEQYF. The chain has TRBV7-9 and TRBJ2-7; D remains unclear. CDR1 and CDR2 (germline): SEHNR, FQNEAQ (reference sequence). Deletions cut 5 bases from V and 3 bases from J, with 11 bases between. The CDR3 contains 13 residues.

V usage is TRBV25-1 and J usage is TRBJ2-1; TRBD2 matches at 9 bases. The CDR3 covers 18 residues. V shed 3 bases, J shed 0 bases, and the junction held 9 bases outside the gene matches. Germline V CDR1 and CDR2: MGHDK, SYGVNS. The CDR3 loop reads CASSDPGETSGSYNEQFF. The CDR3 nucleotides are TGTGCCAGCAGTGATCCGGGAGAGACTAGCGGCTCCTACAATGAGCAGTTCTTC.

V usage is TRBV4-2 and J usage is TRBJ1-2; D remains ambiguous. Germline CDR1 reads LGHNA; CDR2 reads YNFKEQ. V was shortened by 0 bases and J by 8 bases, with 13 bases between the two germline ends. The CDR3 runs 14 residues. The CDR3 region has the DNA TGTGCCAGCAGCCAAGAGGGAGGGATTTTGGGCTACACCTTC. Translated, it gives CASSQEGGILGYTF.

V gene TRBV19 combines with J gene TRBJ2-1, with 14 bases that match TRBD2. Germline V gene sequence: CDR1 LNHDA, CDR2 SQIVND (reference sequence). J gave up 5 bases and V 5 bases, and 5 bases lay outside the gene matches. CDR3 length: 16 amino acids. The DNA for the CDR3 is TGTGCCAGTAGTCCACGGACTAGCGGGGGGAACAATGAGCAGTTCTTC. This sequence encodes CASSPRTSGGNNEQFF.